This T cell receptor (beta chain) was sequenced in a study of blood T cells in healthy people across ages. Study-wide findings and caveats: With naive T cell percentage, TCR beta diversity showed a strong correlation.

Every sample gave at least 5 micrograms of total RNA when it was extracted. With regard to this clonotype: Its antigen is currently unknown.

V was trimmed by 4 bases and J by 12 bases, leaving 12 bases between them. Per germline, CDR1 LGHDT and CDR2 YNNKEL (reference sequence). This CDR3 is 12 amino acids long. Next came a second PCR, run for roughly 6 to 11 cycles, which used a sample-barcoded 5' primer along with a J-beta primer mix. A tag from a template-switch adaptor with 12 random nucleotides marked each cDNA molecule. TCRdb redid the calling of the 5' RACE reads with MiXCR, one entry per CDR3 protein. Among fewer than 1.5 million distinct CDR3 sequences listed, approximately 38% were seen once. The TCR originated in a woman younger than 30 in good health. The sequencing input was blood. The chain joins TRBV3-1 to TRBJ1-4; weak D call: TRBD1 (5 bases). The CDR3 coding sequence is TGTGCCAGCAGCCCCATGGCGGGGCAACTGTTTTTT. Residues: CASSPMAGQLFF.